This T cell receptor beta chain is drawn from a study of blood T cell repertoires in COVID-19. About the study: Both acute and convalescent COVID-19 samples were obtained from the United States, Italy and Spain. From T cells, B-cell-depleted T cells, or PBMCs came the material, which was cDNA or gDNA.

The germline V and J ends were trimmed by 5 bases and 7 bases, with 12 bases remaining between them. Germline V gene lookup returns CDR1 MNHEY and CDR2 SVGAGI. This CDR3 contains 13 residues. Per the study methods: Estimates of nucleated cell counts were drawn from the amplification of reference gene primers. Method: immunoSEQ multiplex PCR; TCRdb's copy keeps in-frame clones and lacks some. V, J and clone size derive from that table, while D and trimming were established from the DNA sequence. Of approximately 100,000 clones listed, 80% to 90% are singletons. This chain uses TRBV6-5 with TRBJ1-5; D gene unclear. Input material: peripheral blood. The TCR originated in a human donor in a cohort sampled during active COVID-19. DNA of the CDR3: TGTGCCAGCAGTCTTTTGGGGAGCCAGCCCCAGCATTTT. Its translation: CASSLLGSQPQHF.